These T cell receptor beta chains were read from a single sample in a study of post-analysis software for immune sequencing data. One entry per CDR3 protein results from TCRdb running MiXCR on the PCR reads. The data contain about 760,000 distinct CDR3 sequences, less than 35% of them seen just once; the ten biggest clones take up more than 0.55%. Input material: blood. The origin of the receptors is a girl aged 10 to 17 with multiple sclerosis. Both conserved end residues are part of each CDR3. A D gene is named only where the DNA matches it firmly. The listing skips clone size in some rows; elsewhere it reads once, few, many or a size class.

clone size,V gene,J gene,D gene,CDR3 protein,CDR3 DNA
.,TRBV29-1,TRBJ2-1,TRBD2,CSVEGRLADAYNEPFF,TGCAGCGTTGAAGGTCGTCTAGCGGATGCCTACAATGAGCCGTTCTTC
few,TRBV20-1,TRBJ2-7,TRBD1,CSVADRARYEQYF,TGCAGCGTCGCGGACAGGGCCCGCTACGAGCAGTACTTC
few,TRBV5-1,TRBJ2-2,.,CASSLEFTGELFF,TGCGCCAGCAGCTTGGAGTTTACAGGGGAGCTGTTTTTT
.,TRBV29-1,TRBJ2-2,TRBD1,CSVQGGTGRGELFF,TGCAGCGTTCAAGGTGGGACAGGGAGAGGGGAGCTGTTTTTT
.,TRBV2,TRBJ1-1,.,CASRGPSLNTEAFF,TGTGCCAGCAGGGGGCCTTCCCTAAACACTGAAGCTTTCTTT
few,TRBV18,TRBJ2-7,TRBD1,CASSPDRLSYEQYF,TGTGCCAGCTCACCGGACAGGTTATCCTACGAGCAGTACTTC
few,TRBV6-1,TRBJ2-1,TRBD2,CASTATPGLAGGKYNEQFF,TGTGCCAGCACAGCAACCCCGGGACTAGCGGGGGGGAAGTACAATGAGCAGTTCTTC
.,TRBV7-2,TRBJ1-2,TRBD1,CASSPWTGINGYTF,TGTGCCAGCAGCCCGTGGACAGGGATCAACGGCTACACCTTC
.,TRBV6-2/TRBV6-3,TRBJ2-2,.,CAIQHGGRTGELFF,TGTGCCATCCAACACGGGGGGCGAACCGGGGAGCTGTTTTTT
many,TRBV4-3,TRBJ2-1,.,CASSQEDYSTYNEQFF,TGCGCCAGCAGCCAAGAGGACTATTCGACCTACAATGAGCAGTTCTTC
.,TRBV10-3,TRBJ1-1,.,CVTGAGYTEAFF,TGTGTCACCGGGGCCGGTTACACTGAAGCTTTCTTT
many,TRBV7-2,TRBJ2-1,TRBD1,CASSPRTGGSYNEQFF,TGTGCCAGCAGCCCAAGGACAGGGGGCTCCTACAATGAGCAGTTCTTC
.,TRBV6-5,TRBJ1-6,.,CASSYRTVGGNSPLHF,TGTGCCAGCAGTTACCGGACGGTGGGCGGCAATTCACCCCTCCACTTT
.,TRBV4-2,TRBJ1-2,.,CASSQDDRAYGYTF,TGTGCCAGCAGCCAAGATGACAGAGCCTATGGCTACACCTTC
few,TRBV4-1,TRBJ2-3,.,CASSHADNLGTDTQYF,TGCGCCAGCAGCCACGCGGACAACTTGGGCACAGATACGCAGTATTTT
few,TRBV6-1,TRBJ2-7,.,CASRAKGNYEQYF,TGTGCCAGCCGCGCCAAGGGCAACTACGAGCAGTACTTC
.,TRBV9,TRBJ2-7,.,CASSVLGRSYEQYF,TGTGCCAGCAGCGTGTTGGGACGTAGCTACGAGCAGTACTTC
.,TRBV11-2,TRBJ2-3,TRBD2,CASSFGTSELTHTQYF,TGTGCCAGCAGCTTCGGGACTAGCGAACTAACACATACGCAGTATTTT